This entry lists 31 T cell receptor beta chains sequenced from one sample in a study of follicular helper T cells after annual influenza vaccination. The time point: 2014-2015 season, pre-vaccination. Some clones are missing from TCRdb's copy, which holds only in-frame ones; the method was immunoSEQ multiplex PCR. The table records over 25,000 clones, around 80% of them present only once. Sequencing was performed on CXCR5+ CD38- circulating T follicular helper cells from blood, taken on the day of influenza vaccination. Subset described: circulating Tfh, non-naive CD4+CXCR5+PD-1+ (ICOS+CD38+ or ICOS-CD38-). The receptor source for this set is an adult who received the influenza vaccine.

The chain recombines TRBV15 with TRBJ1-1; maybe TRBD1 (5 bases). Germline V gene data show CDR1 as LNHNV and CDR2 as YYDKDF (reference sequence). Deletions cut 6 bases from V and 0 bases from J, with 11 bases between. The CDR3 runs to 14 residues. DNA of the CDR3: TGTGCCACCAGGGGCGGGGGGATGAACACTGAAGCTTTCTTT. Translation: CATRGGGMNTEAFF.

This rearrangement joins TRBV5-4 to TRBJ2-5; maybe TRBD2 (5 bases). CDR1 is SGHNT, CDR2 YYREEE, per germline (reference sequence). V was pared by 0 bases and J by 5 bases, with 14 bases between. This CDR3 region has 15 residues. The CDR3 loop reads CASSLARDVSETQYF. The CDR3 DNA sequence: TGTGCCAGCAGCTTGGCCCGGGATGTTAGCGAGACCCAGTACTTC.

The genes are TRBV5-1 and TRBJ2-6; 11 bases agree with TRBD1. The CDR3 spans 17 residues. V lost 3 bases to trimming and J lost 4 bases; unmatched junction nucleotides: 6. CDR1 and CDR2 from the germline V gene are SGHRS and YFSETQ. The CDR3, as DNA: TGCGCCAGCAGCTCGCGGGACAGGGGGACCGGGGCCAACGTCCTGACTTTC. Protein product: CASSSRDRGTGANVLTF.

This clone was found once. The chain uses TRBV7-2 and TRBJ2-7; 8 bases align to TRBD1. The V segment lost 5 bases and the J segment 3 bases; nucleotides outside the gene matches: 3. This CDR3 is built from 13 residues. Germline CDR1 reads SGHTA; CDR2 reads FQGNSA. The CDR3 DNA follows: TGTGCCAGCAGCGACAGGGGAGGCTACGAGCAGTACTTC. Translation gives CASSDRGGYEQYF. The full variable domain, with the rest looked up from reference TRBV7-2 and TRBJ2-7, is GAGVSQSPSNKVTEKGKDVELRCDPISGHTALYWYRQSLGQGLEFLIYFQGNSAPDKSGLPSDRFSAERTGGSVSTLTIQRTQQEDSAVYLCASSDRGGYEQYFGPGTRLTVT.

This chain uses TRBV2 with TRBJ2-5, with TRBD1 matching 8 bases. V was pared by 2 bases and J by 9 bases, with 11 bases of the junction left unmatched. CDR1 and CDR2 from the germline V gene are SNHLY and FYNNEI. This CDR3 has 15 residues. DNA for the CDR3: TGTGCCAGCAGTGAAATCCGGACAGGGCTTGGGGCCCAGTACTTC. Amino acid sequence: CASSEIRTGLGAQYF. Full variable domain (rest looked up from reference TRBV2 and TRBJ2-5): EPEVTQTPSHQVTQMGQEVILRCVPISNHLYFYWYRQILGQKVEFLVSFYNNEISEKSEIFDDQFSVERPDGSNFTLKIRSTKLEDSAMYFCASSEIRTGLGAQYFGPGTRLLVL.

The chain uses TRBV2 and TRBJ1-5, with D possibly matching TRBD1 (5 bases). There are 14 residues in the CDR3. Trimming pared 4 bases from V and 4 bases from J, leaving 11 bases between. Germline V lookup: CDR1 SNHLY, CDR2 FYNNEI. CDR3 DNA: TGTGCCAGCAGTGTAGACAGTCGTAATCAGCCCCAGCATTTT. Translation gives CASSVDSRNQPQHF.

The chain is built from TRBV2 and TRBJ2-7; D possibly corresponds to TRBD1 (6 bases). V lost 6 bases and J lost 4, with 13 bases in between. Germline CDR1 reads SNHLY; CDR2 reads FYNNEI. The CDR3 has 13 residues. The CDR3 region has the DNA TGTGCCAGCAGACTAGGGACACTATACGAGCAGTACTTC. As protein: CASRLGTLYEQYF.

The V gene is TRBV7-2, the J gene TRBJ2-5; possible D gene TRBD2, 7 bases. Trimming stripped 4 bases from V and 2 bases from J, with 11 bases between. The CDR3 contains 14 residues. Germline CDR1 SGHTA, CDR2 FQGNSA. CDR3 bases: TGTGCCAGCAGCTGGGGGGGGCGGCAAGAGACCCAGTACTTC. As protein: CASSWGGRQETQYF.

The V call is TRBV6-6, the J call TRBJ1-5; a weak D match, TRBD1 (6 bases). Germline V CDR1 and CDR2: MNHNY, SVGAGI (reference sequence). This CDR3 is built from 14 residues. The V and J ends lost 5 bases and 5 bases respectively, with 13 bases between them. CDR3 in amino acids: CASSPIKGDQPQHF. The CDR3 nucleotides read TGTGCCAGCAGTCCAATCAAGGGGGATCAGCCCCAGCATTTT.

V gene TRBV9 combines with J gene TRBJ2-1, with TRBD2 matching 7 bases. Germline CDR1 reads SGDLS; CDR2 reads YYNGEE. CDR3 length equals 13 residues. V lost 0 bases, J lost 10 bases, and 4 bases stayed unmatched. The CDR3 spells CASSVELAREQFF. In nucleotides, the CDR3 is TGTGCCAGCAGCGTAGAACTAGCGAGGGAGCAGTTCTTC.

Remarks on this clone: A read error may account for a junction end that differs from germline. The J gene is TRBJ1-6, the V gene TRBV2, with 9 bases aligning to TRBD1. CDR1 is SNHLY and CDR2 is FYNNEI in the germline V gene. This CDR3 is built from 13 residues. CDR3 region: CASRTGENSPLHF. In DNA form, the CDR3 reads TGTGCCAGTCGGACAGGGGAAAATTCCCCCCTCCACTTT. Full variable domain (rest looked up from reference TRBV2 and TRBJ1-6): EPEVTQTPSHQVTQMGQEVILRCVPISNHLYFYWYRQILGQKVEFLVSFYNNEISEKSEIFDDQFSVERPDGSNFTLKIRSTKLEDSAMYFCASRTGENSPLHFGNGTRLTVT.

A note on this clone: The junction departs from germline at one end; a sequencing error may be responsible. The chain carries TRBV15 and TRBJ2-5; the D is unclear. Per the germline V gene, CDR1 is LNHNV and CDR2 is YYDKDF (reference sequence). The CDR3 extends over 13 amino acids. CDR3 protein: CATSRGHQETQYF. The CDR3 nucleotides read TGTGCCACCAGCAGAGGGCACCAGGAGACCCAGTACTTC.

The V gene is TRBV2, the J gene TRBJ1-2; D unresolved. Deletions cut 3 bases from V and 8 bases from J, with 19 bases between. The CDR3 covers 15 residues. From germline, CDR1 is SNHLY and CDR2 FYNNEI. The CDR3 coding sequence is TGTGCCAGCAGTGATTGGGCTGATCGGACGGGGGGCTACACCTTC. Translation: CASSDWADRTGGYTF.

V usage is TRBV29-1 and J usage is TRBJ2-5, with 7 positions matching TRBD2. The germline gives CDR1 SQVTM, CDR2 ANQGSEA. This CDR3 spans 13 amino acids. V gave up 8 bases and J gave up 2 bases; unmatched junction bases: 8. CDR3 protein: CSTPGGRQETQYF. The CDR3 DNA sequence: TGCAGCACCCCCGGGGGGAGGCAAGAGACCCAGTACTTC.

The V call is TRBV5-1, the J call TRBJ2-7; TRBD2 agrees at 9 bases. From germline, CDR1 is SGHRS and CDR2 YFSETQ. V shed 0 bases, J shed 6 bases, and the junction held 10 bases outside the gene matches. The CDR3 extends over 16 amino acids. The chain's CDR3 is CASSLGPRGGLSEQYF. The CDR3 DNA reads TGCGCCAGCAGCTTGGGCCCGCGGGGGGGGCTGAGCGAGCAGTACTTC.

This clone was seen a few times. In DNA, the CDR3 is TGTGCCTGGAAGGAGGGCCTAATGAACGAGCAGTACTTC. This gives the protein CAWKEGLMNEQYF. The chain is built from TRBV30 and TRBJ2-7; possibly TRBD2 for D (6 bases). The CDR3 sequence is 13 residues long. Germline loops: CDR1 GTSNPN, CDR2 SVGIG (reference sequence). V shed 4 bases and J shed 5 bases, with 15 bases lying between them.

The chain links TRBV4-2 to TRBJ1-2, with 7 nucleotides matching TRBD1. The CDR3 is 14 residues long. The V segment lost 4 bases and the J segment 4 bases; nucleotides outside the gene matches: 6. Germline-derived CDR1 and CDR2 are LGHNA and YNFKEQ. CDR3 nucleotide sequence: TGTGCCAGCAGCCTCACGACAGGGACCTATGGCTACACCTTC. Translation: CASSLTTGTYGYTF.

J is TRBJ1-1 and V is TRBV11-2, with D hard to call. The germline V gene has CDR1 SGHAT and CDR2 FQNNGV. V gave up 4 bases and J gave up 11 bases, with 23 bases separating them. The CDR3 extends over 15 amino acids. The chain's CDR3 is CASSSSQVTAGGAFF. The CDR3, as DNA: TGTGCCAGCAGCTCCTCCCAGGTCACGGCGGGAGGGGCTTTCTTT.

V gene TRBV18 combines with J gene TRBJ2-5; D is unclear. The germline V gene encodes CDR1 KGHSH and CDR2 LQKENI. Trimming removed 3 bases at V and 2 bases at J, with 4 bases between. This CDR3 has 12 amino acids. CDR3 in amino acids: CASSPYQETQYF. CDR3 DNA sequence: TGTGCCAGCTCACCTTATCAAGAGACCCAGTACTTC. The full variable domain, its missing parts supplied by reference TRBV18 and TRBJ2-5, is NAGVMQNPRHLVRRRGQEARLRCSPMKGHSHVYWYRQLPEEGLKFMVYLQKENIIDESGMPKERFSAEFPKEGPSILRIQQVVRGDSAAYFCASSPYQETQYFGPGTRLLVL.

The V and J genes are TRBV5-6 and TRBJ2-2; a possible D gene is TRBD2 (7 bases). The CDR3 has 15 residues. Germline V gene sequence: CDR1 SGHDT, CDR2 YYEEEE. Trimming cost V 5 bases and J 3 bases, with 14 bases left between them. CDR3 protein: CASSLGGLHTGELFF. For the CDR3, the DNA is TGTGCCAGCAGTCTGGGGGGGCTTCACACCGGGGAGCTGTTTTTT.

This chain links TRBV10-1 with TRBJ2-7; 9 bases agree with TRBD2. CDR3 length: 18 amino acids. Unmatched junction bases numbered 21, after V lost 7 bases and J lost 5 bases. Germline V CDR1 and CDR2: WNHNN, SYGVQD (reference sequence). CDR3 sequence: CASIPRGLLAGVRDEQYF. DNA of the CDR3: TGCGCCAGCATCCCCAGGGGATTACTAGCGGGCGTCAGGGACGAGCAGTACTTC.

This sequence joins TRBV21-1 and TRBJ1-2. TRBV21-1 is assigned pseudogene status. This CDR3 contains 12 residues. This chain's CDR3 is CASSMRSYGYTF. Written as DNA, the CDR3 is TGTGCCAGCAGTATGAGGAGCTATGGCTACACCTTC.

The V call is TRBV14, the J call TRBJ2-7; TRBD1 might be the D (6 bases). V lost 4 bases and J lost 3, with 10 bases in between. Germline V gives CDR1 SGHDN, CDR2 FVKESK. This CDR3 is 13 amino acids long. DNA for the CDR3: TGTGCCAGCAGCCGGGGGCCTTTCTACGAGCAGTACTTC. This gives the protein CASSRGPFYEQYF.

The CDR3 protein is CASSEVSAGNYGYTF. CDR3 nucleotide sequence: TGTGCCAGCAGTGAAGTTTCAGCAGGCAACTATGGCTACACCTTC. The chain is built from TRBV6-1 and TRBJ1-2; D unclear. CDR1 MNHNS and CDR2 SASEGT come from the germline V gene. This CDR3 has 15 amino acids. V lost 1 base and J lost 2, with 11 bases in between.

This clone has only a few counts. The CDR3 loop is CASRKGVSGANVLTF. Written as DNA, the CDR3 is TGTGCCAGCAGGAAAGGGGTTTCTGGGGCCAACGTCCTGACTTTC. This rearrangement joins TRBV2 to TRBJ2-6, with TRBD1 as a possible D gene (5 bases). The CDR3 has 15 residues. Trimming shortened V by 6 bases and J by 1 base, and 10 bases separated the two germline ends. Germline V lookup: CDR1 SNHLY, CDR2 FYNNEI.

The chain employs TRBV4-1 and TRBJ1-2; the match to TRBD1 covers 8 bases. This CDR3 contains 15 residues. The J segment lost 3 bases and the V segment lost 4 bases, leaving 7 bases of the junction unmatched. Looked up from germline, CDR1 is MGHRA and CDR2 is YSYEKL. The CDR3 nucleotides read TGCGCCAGCAGCCCCCGGGACAGGCCCCACTATGGCTACACCTTC. This translates into CASSPRDRPHYGYTF.

This sequence joins TRBV6-1 and TRBJ2-3; no clear D. This CDR3 has 13 amino acids. CDR1 and CDR2 (germline): MNHNS, SASEGT. V lost 0 bases, J lost 6 bases, and 7 bases lay in between. CDR3 loop: CASSEAARDTQYF. CDR3 bases: TGTGCCAGCAGTGAAGCGGCCAGGGATACGCAGTATTTT.

The gene calls are TRBV5-1 and TRBJ2-7; 10 nucleotides align to TRBD1. The CDR3 is made up of 16 amino acids. The germline V gene has CDR1 SGHRS and CDR2 YFSETQ. Trimming took 8 bases from V and 7 from J; bases not matched to a gene: 18. The CDR3 DNA reads as TGCGCCAGGGAGGGGGACAGGGGCTGCCTCGGGGGTGAGCAGTACTTC. Its translation: CAREGDRGCLGGEQYF. Drawing the rest from reference TRBV5-1 and TRBJ2-7, the complete variable domain is KAGVTQTPRYLIKTRGQQVTLSCSPISGHRSVSWYQQTPGQGLQFLFEYFSETQRNKGNFPGRFSGRQFSNSRSEMNVSTLELGDSALYLCAREGDRGCLGGEQYFGPGTRLTVT.

This sequence joins TRBV18 and TRBJ2-2, with D possibly TRBD1 on 6 matching bases. CDR3 size: 14 residues. The ends were cut back, 3 bases at V and 4 bases at J, with 9 bases in the middle. Per the germline V gene, CDR1 is KGHSH and CDR2 is LQKENI. CDR3 sequence reads: CASSPDRSTGELFF. The CDR3, as DNA: TGTGCCAGCTCACCCGACAGGTCCACCGGGGAGCTGTTTTTT.

The gene calls are TRBV27 and TRBJ2-1; 12 bases line up with TRBD2. V trimming: 7 bases; J trimming: 13 bases; junction bases outside the gene matches: 23. This CDR3 has 18 amino acids. Germline V CDR1 and CDR2: MNHEY, SMNVEV (reference sequence). The CDR3 nucleotides read TGTGCCAGCACTAGACTGCAGGGGAAGACTAGCGGGGGCCAAGGTCAGTTCTTC. It encodes CASTRLQGKTSGGQGQFF.

This clone was counted only a few times. The chain links TRBV23-1 to TRBJ2-7, with a tentative D call TRBD2 (5 bases). TRBV23-1 has ORF status, its function being uncertain. Trimming removed 3 bases from V and 2 bases from J, with 17 bases in between. CDR3 size: 16 residues. CDR3 nucleotide sequence: TGCGCCAGCAGTCACAACACCGGGAAACCCACCTACGAGCAGTACTTC. Protein sequence: CASSHNTGKPTYEQYF.